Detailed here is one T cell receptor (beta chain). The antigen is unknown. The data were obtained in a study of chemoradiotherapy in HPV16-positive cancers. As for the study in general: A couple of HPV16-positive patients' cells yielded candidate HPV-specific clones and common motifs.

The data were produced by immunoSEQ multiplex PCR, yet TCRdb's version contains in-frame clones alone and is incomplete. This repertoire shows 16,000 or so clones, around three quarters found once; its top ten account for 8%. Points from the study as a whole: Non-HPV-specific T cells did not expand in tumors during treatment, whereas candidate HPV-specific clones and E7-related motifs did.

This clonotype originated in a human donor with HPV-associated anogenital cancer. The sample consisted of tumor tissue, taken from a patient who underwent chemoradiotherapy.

CDR3 residues: CASSRVGTSTDTQYF. As DNA, the CDR3 is TGCGCCAGCAGCCGAGTAGGGACTAGCACAGATACGCAGTATTTT. The V gene is TRBV5-1, the J gene TRBJ2-3, with D possibly matching TRBD2 (6 bases). Germline values: CDR1 SGHRS, CDR2 YFSETQ. This CDR3 region has 15 residues. V shed 4 bases and J shed 0 bases, with 12 bases lying between them.